This T cell receptor beta chain originates from a study of CXCR3-negative and CXCR3-positive naive CD8 T cells. Overall study results and limits: Greater hydrophobicity was found in TRB CDR3s of CXCR3-positive naive cells than of CXCR3-negative naive cells. For memory CD8+ cells diversity was much lower, but both naive subsets had comparably high diversity. Naive subsets did not differ in surface CD5, and the authors estimated TCR strength using properties of the TRB CDR3.

Worth noting for this clonotype: The antigen is unknown.

CDR3 length equals 12 residues. CDR1 is SQVTM and CDR2 is ANQGSEA in the germline V gene. All TRB cDNA libraries came from 5' RACE performed with UMI labels. TCRdb reanalyzed the 5' RACE reads, giving one entry per CDR3 protein sequence and no DNA. Its clone listing holds about 5,500 distinct CDR3 sequences. The chain recombines TRBV29-1 with TRBJ1-2. This clonotype was obtained from a human donor in good health. Some clones in this sample may be carry-over from other donors' samples. Sequencing input: naive CXCR3+ CD8+ T cells from blood. Subset in this sample: CD45RO-CCR7+CD27+CD95- naive CD8+ T cells expressing CXCR3 (TNR3+). The CDR3 is CSVEGGTLGYTF. Combining the CDR3 with reference TRBV29-1 and TRBJ1-2 gives the whole variable domain SAVISQKPSRDICQRGTSLTIQCQVDSQVTMMFWYRQQPGQSLTLIATANQGSEATYESGFVIDKFPISRPNLTFSTLTVSNMSPEDSSIYLCSVEGGTLGYTFGSGTRLTVV.